This T cell receptor (beta chain) was identified in a study of CD8 T cells in ankylosing spondylitis. The CDR3 loop spans 15 amino acids. Trimming stripped 4 bases from V and 0 bases from J, with 7 bases between. Germline CDR1 is LNHNV and CDR2 is YYDKDF (reference sequence). Many counts were recorded for this clonotype. A single record per CDR3 protein comes from TCRdb applying MiXCR to the 5' RACE reads. Of about 300,000 distinct CDR3 sequences listed, around a tenth were seen once; the top ten hold about 10%. The source material was blood, either unsorted or a sorted T cell fraction (not recorded which). The V call is TRBV15, the J call TRBJ1-6; D unclear. This clonotype was obtained from a female donor with ankylosing spondylitis or in good health (not recorded which). CDR3 amino acids: CATSMARSYNSPLHF. The CDR3 bases are TGTGCCACCAGCATGGCCCGCTCCTATAATTCACCCCTCCACTTT.